The T cell receptor (beta chain) described here comes from a study of CXCR3-negative and CXCR3-positive naive CD8 T cells. This CDR3 is 14 amino acids long. The germline gives CDR1 MNHNS, CDR2 SASEGT. Study results and limitations: Naive cells that were CXCR3-negative or CXCR3-positive used TRBV-TRBJ genes alike, while memory cells diverged.

On this clonotype: No antigen is known for it.

UMI-labeled 5' RACE TRB cDNA libraries were prepared from the cells. TCRdb re-analyzed the 5' RACE reads; it lists each CDR3 protein once, without DNA. Here the sample table reports 70,000 to 100,000 distinct CDR3 sequences. The rearrangement links TRBV6-1 to TRBJ2-1; the TCRdb D gene call, TRBD2, has no DNA to confirm it. The source is a human donor in good health. Some clones in this sample may be carry-over from other donors' samples. Input material: naive CXCR3- CD8+ T cells from blood. Described subset: CD45RO-CCR7+CD27+CD95- naive CD8+ T cells lacking CXCR3 (TNR3-). CDR3 sequence reads: CASQTGLVLNEQFF.